The TCR beta chain under discussion was sequenced for a study of cytomegalovirus exposure and HLA in healthy donors. To note about this clone: Its antigen is undetermined.

Overall study findings and caveats: No immune exposure information besides CMV serostatus was available. The authors listed 164 TCR beta chains as cytomegalovirus-associated.

Vbeta (60) and Jbeta (13) primers were used in the PCR. Sequenced by immunoSEQ multiplex PCR; TCRdb stores in-frame clones only, minus some. The table includes 150,000 to 200,000 clones, approximately 86% detected once. Trimming cost V 1 base and J 3 bases, with 13 bases left between them. CDR3 length: 16 residues. Germline assignment: CDR1 SGHRS and CDR2 YFSETQ. Sample: PBMCs. The receptor's source is a woman under 30 in good health and CMV-seronegative. V gene TRBV5-1 combines with J gene TRBJ2-2; possible D gene TRBD1, 6 bases. CDR3 protein: CASSLSGVGDTGELFF. CDR3 coding DNA: TGCGCCAGCAGCTTGTCAGGGGTAGGGGACACCGGGGAGCTGTTTTTT.